This T cell receptor (beta chain) was observed in a study of T-cell memory formation after mild COVID-19 (TCRdb year 2021). Background on the whole study: TCR sequence clusters from the two donors were largely donor specific. In a couple of donors, T-cell clones that expanded and contracted after mild COVID-19 were followed by sequencing TCRalpha and TCRbeta repertoires longitudinally. Two young, previously healthy adult volunteers made up the cohort, one male and one female. Paper-wide results and their limitations: Contracting CD4+ clones turned up mainly in the CM and EM memory subsets, whereas EMRA was where CD8+ clones were enriched. The second-wave clones that peaked on day 37 were not confirmed to be SARS-CoV-2 specific. Clones contracting from day 15 to 85 had balanced CD4/CD8 phenotypes, while a second wave expanding from day 15 to 37 was biased towards CD4+. The detection of some responding clones in pre-infection memory suggests that pre-existing cross-reactive memory T cells joined the SARS-CoV-2 response. The study included only a couple of mild cases, and larger cohorts that include severe cases with pre-infection samples were judged to be necessary.

For sequencing, an Illumina NovaSeq 6000 was employed. cDNA libraries for TCRalpha and TCRbeta were prepared by 5'RACE using constant-segment primers, with sample barcodes and unique molecular identifiers added. RNA was extracted from every sample with Trizol reagent. Libraries were amplified in two PCR steps, with a second sample barcode and Illumina TruSeq adapters added in the second step. The libraries were sequenced on an Illumina NovaSeq using 2 x 150 bp paired-end reads. The authors' analysis ran thus. Demultiplexing of reads and collapsing into UMI-guided consensus sequences were performed with migec v1.2.7. With mixcr v2.1.11, UMI consensuses were aligned to TRA and TRB V and J templates and assembled into clonotypes. A clonotype was counted as expanded or contracted only if both edgeR and NoisET called the change significant, with noise models trained on biological replicates. For edgeR calls, the cutoffs were a false discovery rate-adjusted p below 0.01 and a log2 fold-change threshold of 1. As an exploratory analysis of dynamics, max-normalized trajectories of the 1000 most abundant clonotypes were examined by PCA with hierarchical clustering. Separately sequenced CD4+ and CD8+ repertoires were used to assign the CD4 or CD8 phenotype of responding clones. The raw public data were reprocessed by TCRdb itself: fastp quality trimming at Q25, MiXCR clonotype calling, in-frame beta chains only. Every distinct CDR3 protein forms one entry, paired with its most common genes and DNA. What appears here as the V and J calls and clone size reflects TCRdb's work, not the paper's. This sample gives a few hundred thousand distinct CDR3 sequences in total; 15% to 20% of them show up just once. 21% of the sample comes from the top ten.

The CDR3 has 16 amino acids, counting the end cysteine and phenylalanine. This entry keeps only the CDR3 DNA: 48 bases, framed from base 1. V sheds 0 bases and J sheds 3 bases, leaving 14 bases between their ends. Based on the germline V gene, the CDR1 and CDR2 sequences are MNHEY and SVGAGI. This clonotype occurred a few times. Its specific antigen is unknown. One base away there is no much larger clone; base qualities are not given. PBMCs were isolated by Ficoll-Paque density gradient centrifugation. The V and J genes are TRBV6-5 and TRBJ1-2; perhaps TRBD1 is the D gene, with 5 bases matching. Sequences were obtained from PBMCs or a T cell subset sorted from them (not recorded which). The TCR originated in a young man who had mild COVID-19 (a few samples of this study predate the infection). The sample titles of this study are shuffled in the database, so cell type and time point are left out; the donor was told from shared clones. In nucleotide form, the sequence is TGTGCCAGCAGTTACTCTTCGACAGAGAGTCACTATGGCTACACCTTC. This codes for CASSYSSTESHYGYTF.